The rows below give T cell receptor beta chains drawn from one sample of a study of OX40 agonist ivuxolimab in advanced cancers. TCRdb keeps only in-frame clones here, not all; method: immunoSEQ multiplex PCR. The table includes approximately 59,000 clones, 80% to 90% detected once. Sequenced here: CD4+ or CD8+ T cells sorted from blood, sampled in a trial of the OX40 agonist ivuxolimab. All receptors come from an adult with an advanced solid tumor such as melanoma, head and neck, liver or kidney cancer. Each CDR3 is given with its conserved first and last residue. A D gene is named only where the DNA matches it firmly. Size is omitted from some rows. Given values are once, few, many or a class for expanded clones.

J gene: TRBJ1-5
clone size: NA
D gene: TRBD1
V gene: TRBV2
CDR3 DNA: TGTGCCAGCAGGGGGACAGGGAGTTCGAGTCAGCCCCAGCATTTT
CDR3 protein: CASRGTGSSSQPQHF

J gene: TRBJ2-5
clone size: NA
D gene: NA
V gene: TRBV5-4
CDR3 DNA: TGTGCCAGCAGCCCCACACGAAACCAAGAGACCCAGTACTTC
CDR3 protein: CASSPTRNQETQYF

J gene: TRBJ1-3
clone size: NA
D gene: TRBD1
V gene: TRBV27
CDR3 DNA: TGTGCCAGCAGACAGGGGGCTGGTGGAAACACCATATATTTT
CDR3 protein: CASRQGAGGNTIYF

J gene: TRBJ1-2
clone size: NA
D gene: NA
V gene: TRBV5-4
CDR3 DNA: TGTGCCAGCAGCTTGGTAGAGGGTGGCTACACCTTC
CDR3 protein: CASSLVEGGYTF

J gene: TRBJ2-7
clone size: NA
D gene: NA
V gene: TRBV10-1
CDR3 DNA: TGCGCCAGCAGTGAGTCGAAAAACTCCTACGAGCAGTACTTC
CDR3 protein: CASSESKNSYEQYF

J gene: TRBJ2-7
clone size: once
D gene: NA
V gene: TRBV7-8
CDR3 DNA: TGTGCCAGCAGCTTAGTACTAGGCGAGCAGTACTTC
CDR3 protein: CASSLVLGEQYF

J gene: TRBJ1-3
clone size: NA
D gene: NA
V gene: TRBV6-5
CDR3 DNA: TGTGCCAGCGCAACCAGGGGAAACACCATATATTTT
CDR3 protein: CASATRGNTIYF

J gene: TRBJ2-7
clone size: NA
D gene: TRBD2
V gene: TRBV7-9
CDR3 DNA: TGTGCCAGCAGCTTCGCACTAGCGGGAAGCGAGCAGTACTTC
CDR3 protein: CASSFALAGSEQYF

J gene: TRBJ1-1
clone size: NA
D gene: NA
V gene: TRBV18
CDR3 DNA: TGTGCCAGCTCAAGTATGCTGGGGGCCCGCACTGAAGCTTTCTTT
CDR3 protein: CASSSMLGARTEAFF

J gene: TRBJ2-6
clone size: NA
D gene: TRBD1
V gene: TRBV18
CDR3 DNA: TGTGCCAGCTCCCTATATACCGGGACAGGTAACTCTGGGGCCAACGTCCTGACTTTC
CDR3 protein: CASSLYTGTGNSGANVLTF

J gene: TRBJ1-1
clone size: NA
D gene: TRBD1
V gene: TRBV7-9
CDR3 DNA: TGTGCCAGCAGCTCCCGGACAGGGACTGAAGCTTTCTTT
CDR3 protein: CASSSRTGTEAFF

J gene: TRBJ2-1
clone size: NA
D gene: TRBD2
V gene: TRBV4-1
CDR3 DNA: TGCGCCAGCAGCCAAGACGGGACTAGCGGCTTGATGGGGCAGTTCTTC
CDR3 protein: CASSQDGTSGLMGQFF

J gene: TRBJ1-2
clone size: NA
D gene: NA
V gene: TRBV19
CDR3 DNA: TGTGCCAGTAGTAATCGCGGCAGGGCACAGTCCCAATCCTACACCTTC
CDR3 protein: CASSNRGRAQSQSYTF

J gene: TRBJ2-1
clone size: NA
D gene: TRBD1
V gene: TRBV7-3
CDR3 DNA: TGTGCCAGCAGTAGAGGACAGGGGTTTCTTGAGCAGTTCTTC
CDR3 protein: CASSRGQGFLEQFF

J gene: TRBJ2-6
clone size: NA
D gene: NA
V gene: TRBV5-1
CDR3 DNA: TGCGCCAGCAGCTTGGAATCCTCTGGGGCCAACGTCCTGACTTTC
CDR3 protein: CASSLESSGANVLTF

J gene: TRBJ2-2
clone size: once
D gene: NA
V gene: TRBV5-1
CDR3 DNA: TGCGCCAGCAGGGACCCGGAAGGCACCGGGGAGCTGTTTTTT
CDR3 protein: CASRDPEGTGELFF

J gene: TRBJ2-5
clone size: once
D gene: TRBD2
V gene: TRBV2
CDR3 DNA: TGTGCCAGCAGAAAAACCGGGACTAGCGAAGAGACCCAGTACTTC
CDR3 protein: CASRKTGTSEETQYF

J gene: TRBJ2-4
clone size: NA
D gene: NA
V gene: TRBV14
CDR3 DNA: TGTGCCAGCAGCCAAGAGCTGGGGAACATTCAGTACTTC
CDR3 protein: CASSQELGNIQYF

J gene: TRBJ1-1
clone size: NA
D gene: NA
V gene: TRBV30
CDR3 DNA: TGTGCCTGGAGTTTGCAGAGGAACACTGAAGCTTTCTTT
CDR3 protein: CAWSLQRNTEAFF

J gene: TRBJ1-1
clone size: NA
D gene: NA
V gene: TRBV27
CDR3 DNA: TGTGCCAGCGCCCCATGGGGGGCTGGTACTGAAGCTTTCTTT
CDR3 protein: CASAPWGAGTEAFF

J gene: TRBJ1-1
clone size: NA
D gene: NA
V gene: TRBV18
CDR3 DNA: TGTGCCAGCTCACGCCCGAACACTGAAGCTTTCTTT
CDR3 protein: CASSRPNTEAFF

J gene: TRBJ2-3
clone size: NA
D gene: TRBD1
V gene: TRBV28
CDR3 DNA: TGTGCCAGCACCCCTATCGGACAGGGGGCGGATACGCAGTATTTT
CDR3 protein: CASTPIGQGADTQYF

J gene: TRBJ2-3
clone size: NA
D gene: TRBD2
V gene: TRBV5-1
CDR3 DNA: TGCGCCAGCAGCTTGGGGACTAGCGTTTCCACGGATACGCAGTATTTT
CDR3 protein: CASSLGTSVSTDTQYF

J gene: TRBJ1-1
clone size: NA
D gene: NA
V gene: TRBV7-8
CDR3 DNA: TGTGCCAGCAGTTCTTTGGGCCCGGGGGAAGCTTTCTTT
CDR3 protein: CASSSLGPGEAFF

J gene: TRBJ1-1
clone size: NA
D gene: NA
V gene: TRBV28
CDR3 DNA: TGTGCCAGCAGTTTAGTACCGAGGGCTGAAGCTTTCTTT
CDR3 protein: CASSLVPRAEAFF

J gene: TRBJ2-1
clone size: NA
D gene: NA
V gene: TRBV4-3
CDR3 DNA: TGCGCCAGCAGCCAAGATCGGGGGACAGAGTACAATGAGCAGTTCTTC
CDR3 protein: CASSQDRGTEYNEQFF

J gene: TRBJ2-1
clone size: NA
D gene: TRBD2
V gene: TRBV5-1
CDR3 DNA: TGCGCCAGCAGCCCCCGGACTAGCGACAGCTCCTACAATGAGCAGTTCTTC
CDR3 protein: CASSPRTSDSSYNEQFF

J gene: TRBJ1-1
clone size: NA
D gene: NA
V gene: TRBV6-4
CDR3 DNA: TGTGCCAGCAGTGAAGGGTTCTGGGGGCGAACTGAAGCTTTCTTT
CDR3 protein: CASSEGFWGRTEAFF

J gene: TRBJ1-3
clone size: NA
D gene: NA
V gene: TRBV30
CDR3 DNA: TGTGCCTGGGGGTTCCGAGCTGGAAACACCATATATTTT
CDR3 protein: CAWGFRAGNTIYF

J gene: TRBJ1-1
clone size: NA
D gene: NA
V gene: TRBV6-6
CDR3 DNA: TGTGCCAGCAGTTACTTTGAAGGGTCATCCACTGAAGCTTTCTTT
CDR3 protein: CASSYFEGSSTEAFF

J gene: TRBJ1-5
clone size: NA
D gene: TRBD1
V gene: TRBV28
CDR3 DNA: TGTGCCAGCTCAACAGGGGATCAGCCCCAGCATTTT
CDR3 protein: CASSTGDQPQHF

J gene: TRBJ2-3
clone size: NA
D gene: NA
V gene: TRBV19
CDR3 DNA: TGTGCCAGTAGTATTGGGTCGGCAAGCACAGATACGCAGTATTTT
CDR3 protein: CASSIGSASTDTQYF

J gene: TRBJ2-3
clone size: NA
D gene: NA
V gene: TRBV7-2
CDR3 DNA: TGTGCCAGCAGCAGGATAGGGGACACAGATACGCAGTATTTT
CDR3 protein: CASSRIGDTDTQYF

J gene: TRBJ2-1
clone size: NA
D gene: NA
V gene: TRBV7-9
CDR3 DNA: TGTGCCAGCAGCAGACAGGGAGGTGAGCAGTTCTTC
CDR3 protein: CASSRQGGEQFF

J gene: TRBJ2-7
clone size: NA
D gene: NA
V gene: TRBV10-3
CDR3 DNA: TGTGCCACCAGACTATTGTACGAGCAGTACTTC
CDR3 protein: CATRLLYEQYF

J gene: TRBJ2-7
clone size: NA
D gene: TRBD1
V gene: TRBV6-6
CDR3 DNA: TGTGCCAGCAGAAAGGGACAGGGGATCGGAAACGAGCAGTACTTC
CDR3 protein: CASRKGQGIGNEQYF

J gene: TRBJ2-3
clone size: few
D gene: NA
V gene: TRBV30
CDR3 DNA: TGTGCCTGGACCCAGGGCGCAGATACGCAGTATTTT
CDR3 protein: CAWTQGADTQYF

J gene: TRBJ2-2
clone size: NA
D gene: TRBD2
V gene: TRBV19
CDR3 DNA: TGTGCCAGTAGTACGTACGGACTAGCGGGAGGGCACACCGGGGAGCTGTTTTTT
CDR3 protein: CASSTYGLAGGHTGELFF

J gene: TRBJ2-7
clone size: NA
D gene: TRBD2
V gene: TRBV6-6
CDR3 DNA: TGTGCCAGCAGCGTTGGACTAGCGGGAGTATTCGACGAGCAGTACTTC
CDR3 protein: CASSVGLAGVFDEQYF

J gene: TRBJ2-7
clone size: NA
D gene: TRBD1
V gene: TRBV27
CDR3 DNA: TGTGCCAGCAGACCGCAGGGACAGGGAACCTACGAGCAGTACTTC
CDR3 protein: CASRPQGQGTYEQYF

J gene: TRBJ2-7
clone size: NA
D gene: TRBD2
V gene: TRBV27
CDR3 DNA: TGTGCCAGCAGTTTTCTAGCGGGAGACGAGCAGTACTTC
CDR3 protein: CASSFLAGDEQYF

J gene: TRBJ2-1
clone size: NA
D gene: NA
V gene: TRBV6-6
CDR3 DNA: TGTGCCAGCAGTACCTATCAGCAGGCTGAGCAGTTCTTC
CDR3 protein: CASSTYQQAEQFF

J gene: TRBJ1-3
clone size: NA
D gene: NA
V gene: TRBV12-5
CDR3 DNA: TGTGCTAGTGGTTGGGGCCCTTTACCGGGACACCTAACGGGAAACACCATATATTTT
CDR3 protein: CASGWGPLPGHLTGNTIYF

J gene: TRBJ1-2
clone size: NA
D gene: NA
V gene: TRBV25-1
CDR3 DNA: TGTGCCAGCAGTGAATCCGAGGTCTATGGCTACACCTTC
CDR3 protein: CASSESEVYGYTF

J gene: TRBJ2-7
clone size: NA
D gene: TRBD1
V gene: TRBV5-1
CDR3 DNA: TGCGCCAGCAGCGCGGACAGGGAGCAGTACTTC
CDR3 protein: CASSADREQYF

J gene: TRBJ1-1
clone size: NA
D gene: NA
V gene: TRBV15
CDR3 DNA: TGTGCCACCAGTAAAACCGGGGGCACTGAAGCTTTCTTT
CDR3 protein: CATSKTGGTEAFF

J gene: TRBJ1-4
clone size: NA
D gene: TRBD1
V gene: TRBV5-6
CDR3 DNA: TGTGCCAGCAGCAGAAGCAGGGGGAATGAAAAACTGTTTTTT
CDR3 protein: CASSRSRGNEKLFF

J gene: TRBJ2-1
clone size: NA
D gene: TRBD1
V gene: TRBV2
CDR3 DNA: TGTGCCAGCAGTGAAGCGCCGGGACAGGCGCCTCGGAATGAGCAGTTCTTC
CDR3 protein: CASSEAPGQAPRNEQFF

J gene: TRBJ1-5
clone size: NA
D gene: NA
V gene: TRBV7-6
CDR3 DNA: TGTGCCAGCAGTCCTTCAAACGATCAGCCCCAGCATTTT
CDR3 protein: CASSPSNDQPQHF

J gene: TRBJ1-2
clone size: NA
D gene: TRBD1
V gene: TRBV5-8
CDR3 DNA: TGTGCCAGCAGCTTTTCGGGACAGCCTTATGGCTACACCTTC
CDR3 protein: CASSFSGQPYGYTF

J gene: TRBJ2-7
clone size: NA
D gene: NA
V gene: TRBV19
CDR3 DNA: TGTGCCAGCGAAGGTGAGAGCTCCTACGAGCAGTACTTC
CDR3 protein: CASEGESSYEQYF

J gene: TRBJ1-6
clone size: NA
D gene: NA
V gene: TRBV7-9
CDR3 DNA: TGTGCCAGCAGCCCCCAGTCGGGCAATTCACCCCTCCACTTT
CDR3 protein: CASSPQSGNSPLHF

J gene: TRBJ2-3
clone size: NA
D gene: TRBD2
V gene: TRBV11-2
CDR3 DNA: TGTGCCAGCACCACGCTGGCTAGCGGGGCGATCACAGATACGCAGTATTTT
CDR3 protein: CASTTLASGAITDTQYF

J gene: TRBJ2-7
clone size: NA
D gene: NA
V gene: TRBV20-1
CDR3 DNA: TGCAGTGCTGGGGATACCTACGAGCAGTACTTC
CDR3 protein: CSAGDTYEQYF

J gene: TRBJ2-7
clone size: NA
D gene: TRBD1
V gene: TRBV10-3
CDR3 DNA: TGTGCCATCAGTGACCCGGGACAGGGAGTCCACGAGCAGTACTTC
CDR3 protein: CAISDPGQGVHEQYF